The rows below give T cell receptor beta chains drawn from one sample of a study of brain T cells in children with intractable seizures. Using immunoSEQ multiplex PCR, the repertoire was profiled, and TCRdb retains in-frame clones only, with some absent. The sample contains around 38,000 clones, 75% to 95% of which appear only once. The sample here was peripheral blood, taken at surgery. The receptors were sampled from a girl aged 2 to 9 with tuberous sclerosis and intractable seizures. Each CDR3 is given with its conserved first and last residue. D genes are given only for firm matches. Expanded clones are given a class, and other clones once, few, many or no size at all.

D: TRBD1
V: TRBV3-1/TRBV3-2
size: few
J: TRBJ2-1
DNA: TGTGCCAGCAGCCAAGGGATACAGGGGGCGTCCTACAATGAGCAGTTCTTC
CDR3: CASSQGIQGASYNEQFF

D: .
V: TRBV30
size: .
J: TRBJ1-1
DNA: TGTGCCTGGAGTGTACGAGTGAACACTGAAGCTTTCTTT
CDR3: CAWSVRVNTEAFF

D: TRBD1
V: TRBV3-1/TRBV3-2
size: .
J: TRBJ1-1
DNA: TGTGCCAGCAGCCACTGGACAGGGGACACTGAAGCTTTCTTT
CDR3: CASSHWTGDTEAFF

D: .
V: TRBV5-6
size: .
J: TRBJ1-4
DNA: TGTGCCAGCAGCTCGGCCAACAATGAAAAACTGTTTTTT
CDR3: CASSSANNEKLFF

D: .
V: TRBV9
size: .
J: TRBJ1-4
DNA: TGTGCCAGCAGCGTAGGAGGGAGTTCTAATGAAAAACTGTTTTTT
CDR3: CASSVGGSSNEKLFF

D: .
V: TRBV3-1/TRBV3-2
size: .
J: TRBJ1-2
DNA: TGTGCCAGCAGCCAAGAGACGTTAGGTGGCTACACCTTC
CDR3: CASSQETLGGYTF

D: TRBD2
V: TRBV9
size: .
J: TRBJ2-5
DNA: TGTGCCAGCAGCGTAACCCCTAGCGGGGGGGTAGAGACCCAGTACTTC
CDR3: CASSVTPSGGVETQYF

D: .
V: TRBV3-1/TRBV3-2
size: .
J: TRBJ1-6
DNA: TGTGCCAGCAGCCCGCAAGGGGAGGTGCCGAATTCACCCCTCCACTTT
CDR3: CASSPQGEVPNSPLHF

D: .
V: TRBV2
size: .
J: TRBJ2-7
DNA: TGTGCCAGCAGACCCGGGACACCCAACGAGCAGTACTTC
CDR3: CASRPGTPNEQYF

D: .
V: TRBV5-1
size: .
J: TRBJ2-5
DNA: TGCGCCAGCAGCTTGGAAGGATTAAGTAAAGAGACCCAGTACTTC
CDR3: CASSLEGLSKETQYF

D: TRBD1
V: TRBV15
size: .
J: TRBJ1-1
DNA: TGTGCCACCAGCCGGGACAGGGGGAACACTGAAGCTTTCTTT
CDR3: CATSRDRGNTEAFF

D: TRBD1
V: TRBV24-1
size: .
J: TRBJ2-6
DNA: TGTGCCACCAGTGATGACAGGGTCTCTGGGGCCAACGTCCTGACTTTC
CDR3: CATSDDRVSGANVLTF

D: TRBD1
V: TRBV5-1
size: .
J: TRBJ2-3
DNA: TGCGCCAGTAAAAAGACTCAGGGACAGGGGGGACGGGATACGCAGTATTTT
CDR3: CASKKTQGQGGRDTQYF

D: .
V: TRBV11-2
size: .
J: TRBJ2-3
DNA: TGTGCCAGCAGCCCAAACCCAACGGCAGATACGCAGTATTTT
CDR3: CASSPNPTADTQYF

D: TRBD1
V: TRBV4-1
size: .
J: TRBJ1-6
DNA: TGCGCCAGCAGCCAAGATAGGACAGGGGTGTCACCCCTCCACTTT
CDR3: CASSQDRTGVSPLHF

D: TRBD2
V: TRBV5-1
size: once
J: TRBJ2-2
DNA: TGCGCCAGCAGGACTAGCGCCACCGGGGAGCTGTTTTTT
CDR3: CASRTSATGELFF

D: .
V: TRBV5-4
size: .
J: TRBJ2-3
DNA: TGTGCCAGCAGCTTGGAAATAGCGGCCCCCCATACGCAGTATTTT
CDR3: CASSLEIAAPHTQYF

D: .
V: TRBV21-1
size: .
J: TRBJ1-1
DNA: TGTGCCAGCAGAATACGAGACAGGGCGAGTTTTGAGAACACTGAAGCTTTCTTT
CDR3: CASRIRDRASFENTEAFF

D: .
V: TRBV12-5
size: .
J: TRBJ2-6
DNA: TGTGCTAGTGGTTCCGATCTTCCCTCTGGGGCCAACGTCCTGACTTTC
CDR3: CASGSDLPSGANVLTF

D: .
V: TRBV3-1/TRBV3-2
size: .
J: TRBJ1-1
DNA: TGTGCCAGCAGCCAAATTATACGGACTGAAGCTTTCTTT
CDR3: CASSQIIRTEAFF

D: .
V: TRBV3-1/TRBV3-2
size: .
J: TRBJ1-6
DNA: TGTGCCAGCAATCATGGAGGTAATAATTCACCCCTCCACTTT
CDR3: CASNHGGNNSPLHF

D: .
V: TRBV19
size: .
J: TRBJ2-2
DNA: TGTGCCAGTAGTATGGAGGGGGGGGCCGCCGGGGAGCTGTTTTTT
CDR3: CASSMEGGAAGELFF

D: TRBD1
V: TRBV11-1
size: .
J: TRBJ1-1
DNA: TGTGCCAGCAGCCGTCGCAGGGGGGTGAACACTGAAGCTTTCTTT
CDR3: CASSRRRGVNTEAFF

D: .
V: TRBV6-5
size: .
J: TRBJ1-6
DNA: TGTGCCAGCAGTTCGTTCAGGGGTGGTAGTTCACCCCTCCACTTT
CDR3: CASSSFRGGSSPLHF

D: .
V: TRBV3-1/TRBV3-2
size: .
J: TRBJ2-5
DNA: TGTGCCAGCAGCCTTCGGGGGGCGGAAGAGACCCAGTACTTC
CDR3: CASSLRGAEETQYF

D: .
V: TRBV19
size: .
J: TRBJ1-3
DNA: TGTGCCAGTTCTTATATAGGATCTGGAAACACCATATATTTT
CDR3: CASSYIGSGNTIYF

D: .
V: TRBV12-3/TRBV12-4
size: .
J: TRBJ1-5
DNA: TGTGCCAGCAGGGGTAGCAATCAGCCCCAGCATTTT
CDR3: CASRGSNQPQHF

D: .
V: TRBV12-3/TRBV12-4
size: .
J: TRBJ1-2
DNA: TGTGCCAGCAGTTTAATGGGATGGGGCTACACCTTC
CDR3: CASSLMGWGYTF

D: TRBD1
V: TRBV7-8
size: .
J: TRBJ2-5
DNA: TGTGCCAGCAGCTTAGCGCGTAAGGGGGCTACCCAAGAGACCCAGTACTTC
CDR3: CASSLARKGATQETQYF

D: .
V: TRBV18
size: .
J: TRBJ1-1
DNA: TGTGCCAGCTCACCGGGAGGGGGGTGGACTGAAGCTTTCTTT
CDR3: CASSPGGGWTEAFF

D: .
V: TRBV9
size: .
J: TRBJ2-3
DNA: TGTGCCAGCAGCGTAGCTCGGAAGGGCCTTAGCACAGATACGCAGTATTTT
CDR3: CASSVARKGLSTDTQYF

D: .
V: TRBV5-1
size: .
J: TRBJ1-6
DNA: TGCGCCAGCAGCTTGGACACCCCGGTGGGACCCCTCCACTTT
CDR3: CASSLDTPVGPLHF

D: TRBD1
V: TRBV5-1
size: .
J: TRBJ2-3
DNA: TGCGCCAGCAGCCTAGGACAGGGCGTCACAGATACGCAGTATTTT
CDR3: CASSLGQGVTDTQYF

D: .
V: TRBV4-2
size: .
J: TRBJ1-2
DNA: TGTGCCAGCAGCCAAGATCGACCCAGGGGACATCTCTATGGCTACACCTTC
CDR3: CASSQDRPRGHLYGYTF